The present entry profiles one T cell receptor (beta chain) with its context. Its antigen remains unidentified. The CDR3 totals 17 residues. V lost 2 bases and J lost 5; bases outside the gene matches: 6. Germline CDR1 reads MGHDK; CDR2 reads SYGVNS. These data come from a study of shared clonotypes between healthy human individuals. Across the whole study: Per donor, CD8 memory used one plate, CD8 naive used two, CD4 memory used three and CD4 naive used three. Overall study findings and caveats: Although depth was large, rarefaction showed that sequencing of the sorted subsets was incomplete.

Method: immunoSEQ multiplex PCR; TCRdb's copy keeps in-frame clones and lacks some. Of 600,000 to 700,000 clones listed, 73% are singletons. The sequence derives from a woman aged 25 to 39 in good health. Specimen: memory CD4+ T cells sorted from blood. Described subset: CD45RA-negative fraction. The chain is built from TRBV25-1 and TRBJ2-1, with 13 bases matching TRBD2. The CDR3 DNA reads as TGTGCCAGCAGTGAAGAACTAGCGGGAGGGGGGCACAATGAGCAGTTCTTC. Its protein is CASSEELAGGGHNEQFF.